This is a list of T cell receptor beta chains from one sample in a study of cytomegalovirus exposure and HLA in healthy donors. Repertoires were generated with immunoSEQ multiplex PCR, while TCRdb's copy carries only in-frame clones and drops some. This sample carries roughly 110,000 clones, roughly 75% of them seen once, and the ten largest clones take over 2%. Material for sequencing was PBMCs. These receptors were taken from a man between 35 and 55 years old in good health and CMV-seronegative. CDR3s include the opening cysteine and the closing phenylalanine or tryptophan. The D gene is left open where the match is weak. Size tells how often a clone was seen (once, few, many) or the class of an expanded clone, and some rows leave it out.

TRBJ2-2 TRBV29-1 . TRBD1 TGCAGCTGGACAGGGGGCACCGGGGAGCTGTTTTTT CSWTGGTGELFF
TRBJ2-7 TRBV25-1 . TRBD1 TGTGCCAGCAGTGAATGGGGGACAGGGTCCTACGAGCAGTACTTC CASSEWGTGSYEQYF
TRBJ1-3 TRBV7-2 . TRBD1 TGTGCCAGCAGCTTAGACGGGACAGGGGGAACAAACACCATATATTTT CASSLDGTGGTNTIYF
TRBJ1-1 TRBV4-1 . TRBD1 TGCGCCAGCAGCCTCCAGGGGGCTAACACTGAAGCTTTCTTT CASSLQGANTEAFF
TRBJ2-5 TRBV7-7 . TRBD1 TGTGCCAGCAGCGCCGGGACAGGGACGCTTGGGACCCAGTACTTC CASSAGTGTLGTQYF
TRBJ2-7 TRBV7-2 few . TGTGCCAGCAGCTTACAGCGATATTCCTACGAGCAGTACTTC CASSLQRYSYEQYF
TRBJ2-1 TRBV9 . TRBD2 TGTGCCAGCAGCGTAGGTGGGGGACTAGCCCACAATGAGCAGTTCTTC CASSVGGGLAHNEQFF
TRBJ2-3 TRBV19 . . TGTGCCAGTAGTATAGGTGCGGGGGCTCTCACAGATACGCAGTATTTT CASSIGAGALTDTQYF
TRBJ1-2 TRBV4-1 . . TGCGCCAGCAGCCCCTCGGGAAGGTATGGCTACACCTTC CASSPSGRYGYTF
TRBJ2-3 TRBV14 . . TGTGCCAGCAGCCAAGATCCTCACAGGGCCGAGAGCACAGATACGCAGTATTTT CASSQDPHRAESTDTQYF
TRBJ2-3 TRBV5-6 . TRBD2 TGTGCCAGCAGCTTGGCCAGCGGGGGGGCCCGGACGCAGTATTTT CASSLASGGARTQYF
TRBJ2-5 TRBV18 few TRBD2 TGTGCCAGCTCACATACGAGCGGGGGGGCCTTACGAGAGACCCAGTACTTC CASSHTSGGALRETQYF
TRBJ2-3 TRBV2 . . TGTGCCAGCAACAGGGAAGGCACAGATACGCAGTATTTT CASNREGTDTQYF
TRBJ2-1 TRBV6-1 once TRBD2 TGTGCCAGCAGTACTAGCGGGTATGCCAGTGAGCAGTTCTTC CASSTSGYASEQFF
TRBJ2-1 TRBV7-2 . . TGTGCCAGCAGGACAAACCTCGTGTCCTACAATGAGCAGTTCTTC CASRTNLVSYNEQFF
TRBJ1-1 TRBV13 . TRBD1 TGTGCCAGCAGCCAGGGGGTCGGCAGGGATACTTTCTTT CASSQGVGRDTFF
TRBJ1-6 TRBV6-1 . . TGTGCCAGCAGTGCAAGAGAGGATAATTCACCCCTCCACTTT CASSAREDNSPLHF
TRBJ2-3 TRBV7-3 . TRBD1 TGTGCCAGCAGCCAGACCGGGACAGGCACAGATACGCAGTATTTT CASSQTGTGTDTQYF
TRBJ2-2 TRBV7-6 . . TGTGCCAGCAGCTTAATGGACAGGAGGGCGACCGGGGAGCTGTTTTTT CASSLMDRRATGELFF
TRBJ1-2 TRBV6-1 few . TGTGCCAGCAGTGTATGGCAGGGAGGAGGCTACACCTTC CASSVWQGGGYTF